The present T cell receptor (beta chain) was sequenced within a study of radiotherapy plus CTLA-4 blockade in lung cancer. Clones were sequenced by immunoSEQ multiplex PCR, and TCRdb holds only the in-frame ones, with some missing. The table includes over 95,000 clones, around 74% detected once. Germline CDR1 is GTSNPN and CDR2 is SVGIG (reference sequence). V shed 5 bases, J shed 4 bases, and the junction held 2 bases outside the gene matches. This CDR3 spans 12 amino acids. The material was peripheral blood, obtained from a patient treated with radiotherapy plus ipilimumab. This TCR was sampled from a human donor with non-small cell lung cancer who had a partial response to radiotherapy plus ipilimumab. Some clones in this sample may be carry-over from other donors' samples. V and J are TRBV30 and TRBJ1-2; 9 bases line up with TRBD1. This chain's CDR3 is CAWGQGSYGYTF. For the CDR3, the DNA is TGTGCCTGGGGACAGGGGTCCTATGGCTACACCTTC.